This T cell receptor beta chain was identified during a study of blood T cells in healthy people across ages. Whole-study context: Template switching caught about one barcoded beta molecule for each two T cells.

The authors ran a second PCR of roughly 7 to 11 cycles using a sample-barcoded 5' primer and a J-beta primer mix. Each CDR3 protein is one row after TCRdb ran MiXCR on the 5' RACE reads. Of around 670,000 distinct CDR3 sequences listed, roughly 31% are singletons. CDR3 length: 16 residues. The junction had 7 bases not matched to a gene; V was cut back by 6 bases and J by 7 bases. CDR1 is MNHEY, CDR2 SVGEGT, per germline. This clonotype was sampled from a woman older than 75 in good health. The sample comprised blood. This chain joins TRBV6-2 or TRBV6-3 and TRBJ2-1; 15 bases align to TRBD2. CDR3 DNA: TGTGCCAGCAGGACCGGACTAGCGGGGGGGAATAATGAGCAGTTCTTC. Its protein is CASRTGLAGGNNEQFF.